Listed below are T cell receptor beta chains from one sample, sequenced in a study of blood T cell repertoires in COVID-19. Assay: immunoSEQ multiplex PCR; the TCRdb copy retains only in-frame clones and omits some. The sample gives about 60,000 clones, around 85% of which show up once; 17% is in the top ten. The sequenced sample was peripheral blood. Receptors were obtained from a man aged 65-85 years with active COVID-19. CDR3s include the opening cysteine and the closing phenylalanine or tryptophan. The D gene is left open where the match is weak. Size is omitted from some rows. Given values are once, few, many or a class for expanded clones.

d_gene: TRBD1
abundance: NA
v_gene: TRBV10-3
j_gene: TRBJ2-7
CDR3nt: TGTGCCATCAGTGACCCCCGGACAGGTCACTCCTACGAGCAGTACTTC
CDR3aa: CAISDPRTGHSYEQYF

d_gene: NA
abundance: NA
v_gene: TRBV2
j_gene: TRBJ1-3
CDR3nt: TGTGCCAGCAGTGGGACAAGCTCTGGAAACACCATATATTTT
CDR3aa: CASSGTSSGNTIYF

d_gene: NA
abundance: NA
v_gene: TRBV5-1
j_gene: TRBJ2-2
CDR3nt: TGCGCCAGCTCCCCCCGCGTCCTAATGAACACCGGGGAGCTGTTTTTT
CDR3aa: CASSPRVLMNTGELFF

d_gene: NA
abundance: once
v_gene: TRBV30
j_gene: TRBJ2-1
CDR3nt: TGTGCCTGGACCCGGGACTCCTTCAATGAGCAGTTCTTC
CDR3aa: CAWTRDSFNEQFF

d_gene: NA
abundance: once
v_gene: TRBV5-1
j_gene: TRBJ2-5
CDR3nt: TGCGCCAGCAGCGGAGGGGCTGGGCAGTTACAAGAGACCCAGTACTTC
CDR3aa: CASSGGAGQLQETQYF

d_gene: TRBD1
abundance: NA
v_gene: TRBV28
j_gene: TRBJ1-2
CDR3nt: TGTGCCAGCAGTTCACAGGGGTATGGCTACACCTTC
CDR3aa: CASSSQGYGYTF

d_gene: TRBD1
abundance: NA
v_gene: TRBV7-6
j_gene: TRBJ1-2
CDR3nt: TGTGCCAGCAGCCCTTGGACAGGGGGCGCGAATGGCTACACCTTC
CDR3aa: CASSPWTGGANGYTF

d_gene: NA
abundance: NA
v_gene: TRBV30
j_gene: TRBJ2-2
CDR3nt: TGTGCCTGGACGATCCGGGTAAATGCCGGGGAGCTGTTTTTT
CDR3aa: CAWTIRVNAGELFF

d_gene: TRBD2
abundance: NA
v_gene: TRBV11-2
j_gene: TRBJ2-1
CDR3nt: TGTGCCAGCAGCTTAGTAGGCCTGCTAGCGGGAGCGGATGAGCAGTTCTTC
CDR3aa: CASSLVGLLAGADEQFF

d_gene: TRBD1
abundance: NA
v_gene: TRBV7-6
j_gene: TRBJ2-7
CDR3nt: TGTGCCAGCAGCTTCCGACAGGGGGCGAGGTACGAGCAGTACTTC
CDR3aa: CASSFRQGARYEQYF

d_gene: TRBD1
abundance: NA
v_gene: TRBV28
j_gene: TRBJ1-5
CDR3nt: TGTGCCAGCAGTATGAGACAGGGGAACAATCAGCCCCAGCATTTT
CDR3aa: CASSMRQGNNQPQHF

d_gene: NA
abundance: NA
v_gene: TRBV18
j_gene: TRBJ1-1
CDR3nt: TGTGCCAGCTCACCTCCGCAGCGGAAAGCTTTCTTT
CDR3aa: CASSPPQRKAFF

d_gene: TRBD1
abundance: NA
v_gene: TRBV5-6
j_gene: TRBJ1-2
CDR3nt: TGTGCCAGCAGCTGGGAGGACAGGGGGCTCTATGGCTACACCTTC
CDR3aa: CASSWEDRGLYGYTF

d_gene: NA
abundance: NA
v_gene: TRBV7-2
j_gene: TRBJ1-6
CDR3nt: TGTGCCAGCAGCCCTGAGACAAGTGCTAAGTCACCCCTCCACTTT
CDR3aa: CASSPETSAKSPLHF

d_gene: NA
abundance: few
v_gene: TRBV2
j_gene: TRBJ1-5
CDR3nt: TGTGCCAGCAGTGAAAGCAGGGATGGGACCCAGCATTTT
CDR3aa: CASSESRDGTQHF

d_gene: NA
abundance: few
v_gene: TRBV9
j_gene: TRBJ2-1
CDR3nt: TGTGCCAGCAGCGTAGCAATAAGCGTTGGTGAGCAGTTCTTC
CDR3aa: CASSVAISVGEQFF

d_gene: TRBD1
abundance: NA
v_gene: TRBV4-3
j_gene: TRBJ1-6
CDR3nt: TGCGCCAGCAGCCAATTCGATCGGGACAGGGGGAATTCACCCCTCCACTTT
CDR3aa: CASSQFDRDRGNSPLHF

d_gene: TRBD1
abundance: NA
v_gene: TRBV29-1
j_gene: TRBJ1-5
CDR3nt: TGCAGCGTTGTTGATCAGGGGGATCAGCCCCAGCATTTT
CDR3aa: CSVVDQGDQPQHF

d_gene: NA
abundance: NA
v_gene: TRBV18
j_gene: TRBJ1-1
CDR3nt: TGTGCCAGCTCACCACCGACAGGTAGGAACACTGAAGCTTTCTTT
CDR3aa: CASSPPTGRNTEAFF

d_gene: TRBD1
abundance: NA
v_gene: TRBV7-2
j_gene: TRBJ2-4
CDR3nt: TGTGCCAGCAGCTTATCACCGGGACAGGGGGGGCCAGGTGGATACTTC
CDR3aa: CASSLSPGQGGPGGYF

d_gene: TRBD2
abundance: NA
v_gene: TRBV6-2/TRBV6-3
j_gene: TRBJ2-1
CDR3nt: TGTGCCAGCAGTTCCCGGACTAGCAGCCCGTACAATGAGCAGTTCTTC
CDR3aa: CASSSRTSSPYNEQFF

d_gene: NA
abundance: NA
v_gene: TRBV6-2/TRBV6-3
j_gene: TRBJ2-7
CDR3nt: TGTGCCAGCAGTTACTCACCAGGGTCGGGCGAGCAGTACTTC
CDR3aa: CASSYSPGSGEQYF

d_gene: NA
abundance: NA
v_gene: TRBV5-5
j_gene: TRBJ1-6
CDR3nt: TGTGCCAGCAGCTTTGGGGGACTTGACTCACCCCTCCACTTT
CDR3aa: CASSFGGLDSPLHF

d_gene: NA
abundance: NA
v_gene: TRBV5-8
j_gene: TRBJ2-7
CDR3nt: TGTGCCAGCAGCTCCACAGGGACGGGCGAGCAGTACTTC
CDR3aa: CASSSTGTGEQYF

d_gene: NA
abundance: NA
v_gene: TRBV6-2/TRBV6-3
j_gene: TRBJ1-1
CDR3nt: TGTGCCAGCAGCCGAGGGCAGGAGAGAACGGCTTTCTTT
CDR3aa: CASSRGQERTAFF

d_gene: TRBD2
abundance: NA
v_gene: TRBV2
j_gene: TRBJ2-1
CDR3nt: TGTGCCAGCAGTGAAGCCTTATTTAGCGGGAGGGTGGGATACAATGAGCAGTTCTTC
CDR3aa: CASSEALFSGRVGYNEQFF

d_gene: NA
abundance: NA
v_gene: TRBV18
j_gene: TRBJ2-3
CDR3nt: TGTGCCAGCTCCACCTCCCCAGGGTCGTCAGATACGCAGTATTTT
CDR3aa: CASSTSPGSSDTQYF

d_gene: TRBD1
abundance: NA
v_gene: TRBV7-2
j_gene: TRBJ2-5
CDR3nt: TGTGCCAGCAGCTTAATGGGACAGGGTGAGGAGACCCAGTACTTC
CDR3aa: CASSLMGQGEETQYF

d_gene: NA
abundance: NA
v_gene: TRBV28
j_gene: TRBJ1-6
CDR3nt: TGTGCCAGCAACGAACGACGGAGCTATAATTCACCCCTCCACTTT
CDR3aa: CASNERRSYNSPLHF

d_gene: TRBD1
abundance: NA
v_gene: TRBV28
j_gene: TRBJ2-5
CDR3nt: TGTGCCAGTTCGGGTTCGGGACAGGGGGTCGAGACCCAGTACTTC
CDR3aa: CASSGSGQGVETQYF

d_gene: NA
abundance: NA
v_gene: TRBV28
j_gene: TRBJ2-2
CDR3nt: TGTGCCAGCAGTCTACCGAGGGGACAGAACACCGGGGAGCTGTTTTTT
CDR3aa: CASSLPRGQNTGELFF

d_gene: NA
abundance: once
v_gene: TRBV5-4
j_gene: TRBJ2-7
CDR3nt: TGTGCCAGCAGCCAATCCTCCGGGAGAGCCCACTACGAGCAGTACTTC
CDR3aa: CASSQSSGRAHYEQYF

d_gene: TRBD1
abundance: NA
v_gene: TRBV6-2/TRBV6-3
j_gene: TRBJ1-5
CDR3nt: TGTGCCAGCAGCAGGACAGGTGGCGATCAGCCCCAGCATTTT
CDR3aa: CASSRTGGDQPQHF

d_gene: NA
abundance: few
v_gene: TRBV3-1/TRBV3-2
j_gene: TRBJ2-7
CDR3nt: TGTGCCAGCAGCCAATCCGGGAATAAGTACGAGCAGTACTTC
CDR3aa: CASSQSGNKYEQYF

d_gene: NA
abundance: NA
v_gene: TRBV19
j_gene: TRBJ2-3
CDR3nt: TGTTCTCGTCACAGGAGCACAGATACGCAGTATTTT
CDR3aa: CSRHRSTDTQYF

d_gene: TRBD1
abundance: NA
v_gene: TRBV5-1
j_gene: TRBJ2-7
CDR3nt: TGCGCCAGCAGCCCGGGACAGCCGACCTACGAGCAGTACTTC
CDR3aa: CASSPGQPTYEQYF

d_gene: TRBD1
abundance: NA
v_gene: TRBV18
j_gene: TRBJ2-1
CDR3nt: TGTGCCAGCTCACCAGAGGACAGGCGTCTCAATGAGCAGTTCTTC
CDR3aa: CASSPEDRRLNEQFF

d_gene: TRBD2
abundance: NA
v_gene: TRBV4-3
j_gene: TRBJ2-7
CDR3nt: TGCGCCAGCAGCCAGTCGACTAGCGGGACCTACGAGCAGTACTTC
CDR3aa: CASSQSTSGTYEQYF

d_gene: TRBD1
abundance: once
v_gene: TRBV5-1
j_gene: TRBJ1-2
CDR3nt: TGCGCCAGCAGCGGGGGACAGGGAGTTGGCTACACCTTC
CDR3aa: CASSGGQGVGYTF

d_gene: TRBD1
abundance: NA
v_gene: TRBV4-1
j_gene: TRBJ1-3
CDR3nt: TGCGCCAGCAGCCAAATGGGGACAGCTACTGGAAACACCATATATTTT
CDR3aa: CASSQMGTATGNTIYF

d_gene: NA
abundance: once
v_gene: TRBV27
j_gene: TRBJ2-5
CDR3nt: TGTGCCAGCAGACAGATCGGGAGCTCCGAGACCCAGTACTTC
CDR3aa: CASRQIGSSETQYF

d_gene: NA
abundance: NA
v_gene: TRBV2
j_gene: TRBJ2-1
CDR3nt: TGTGCCAGCAGTGAATCAATTGCCTACAATGAGCAGTTCTTC
CDR3aa: CASSESIAYNEQFF

d_gene: TRBD2
abundance: once
v_gene: TRBV6-2/TRBV6-3
j_gene: TRBJ2-5
CDR3nt: TGTGCCAGCAGCGGAGGGACTAGCGGGAGAGAGACCCAGTACTTC
CDR3aa: CASSGGTSGRETQYF

d_gene: NA
abundance: NA
v_gene: TRBV21-1
j_gene: TRBJ1-2
CDR3nt: TGTGCCAGCAGCAAATACACCGATCCAGCAGGTGGCTACACCTTC
CDR3aa: CASSKYTDPAGGYTF